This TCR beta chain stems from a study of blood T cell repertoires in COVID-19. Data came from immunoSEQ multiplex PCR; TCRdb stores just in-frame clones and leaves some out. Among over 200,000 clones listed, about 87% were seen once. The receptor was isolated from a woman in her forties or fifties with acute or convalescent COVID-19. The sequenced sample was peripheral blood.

The CDR3 nucleotides are TGTGCCAGCAGTTATCCAGGGGGCAAGTCCACATACTTC. As protein: CASSYPGGKSTYF. V is TRBV6-5 and J is TRBJ2-5; 8 bases agree with TRBD1. This CDR3 has 13 amino acids. The junction had 11 bases not matched to a gene; V was cut back by 3 bases and J by 14 bases. Germline CDR1 reads MNHEY; CDR2 reads SVGAGI.